This TCR beta chain was found in a study of cytomegalovirus exposure and HLA in healthy donors (TCRdb year 2017). The study in broad terms: In an earlier analysis of under 750 of the donors, 276 Gb of sequence data and about 110 million unique TCR beta sequences from roughly 200 million T cells were reported. Alongside the repertoire data, information on donor age, sex, ethnicity and CMV serostatus was compiled. To predict cytomegalovirus infection status, the study combined high-throughput TCR immunosequencing, statistical association of individual TCRs with disease status, and machine learning. In an earlier analysis of 587 of the donors, high-throughput TCR beta sequencing was used to judge whether each TCR beta V gene segment behaved as functional or pseudogenic. In the later analysis, no new phenotypic data were used to find candidate immune exposures; instead, reliance was placed on TCR beta sequences and their occurrence across donors. The genetic ancestry cluster associated with self-reported Caucasian donors included around 76% of the approximately 430 genotyped donors. Besides the first cohort of more than 650 subjects, a separate validation cohort made up of about 120 different subjects was used. In a later analysis, previously published TCR beta repertoires from about 640 donors were re-analyzed and high-resolution HLA genotyping was added so that TCR occurrence patterns could be studied. Among some 400 genotyped donors of the cohort, an average of roughly 230,000 unique TCR beta nucleotide sequences was sequenced per donor, of which about 18% were non-productive. A later genetic analysis took genome-wide SNP genotypes for about three fifths of the 666 donors and used that subset as a discovery cohort. Approximately 310 gigabases of sequencing data and some 85 million unique TCR sequences were included in an early release covering about 700 HLA-typed donors. All discovery cohort repertoires had been generated using a single sequencing platform. The number of typed donors differed by locus: about 620-640 for A, B, C, DRB1 and DQB1; 500 to 550 for DQA1; some 610 for DPA1; and 400 to 480 for DPB1. HLA typing included class I and class II loci at four-digit resolution. The study aimed to test whether signatures of past pathogen exposure could be identified by cataloging public T cell receptors. Several DR-DQ haplotypes were handled as single units for association and clustering because linkage in the cohort was strong. The study profiled the T cell repertoires of hundreds of subjects by immunosequencing and related them to cytomegalovirus serostatus.

General conclusions and limits of the study: HLA typing was unavailable for some donors at each locus, so association tests used only the typed subset. The study gave a list of under 200 TCR beta chains associated with cytomegalovirus. According to a later genetic analysis, donors in an Asian-associated ancestry cluster had fewer N-insertions in productive TCRs than the approximately 630-donor mean. The authors suggested that the approach could potentially be generalized to other disease states and immunological phenotypes. A later genetic analysis associated a missense DCLRE1C variant with V-gene and J-gene trimming of TCR beta chains, and an independent cohort replicated the association. In a later analysis, the rate of TCR association differed among HLA loci, with DRB1 alleles having the most associated TCRs and HLA-C alleles having the fewest. Because counts were too low, 15 to 20 rarely observed V segments, including chromosome 9 orphons, were excluded from the earlier analysis of 587 of the donors. Specific HLA alleles were associated with 15,000 to 20,000 TCR beta sequences at a false discovery rate of 0.05 in a later analysis. Compared with equally common non-associated chains, HLA-associated TCR beta chains in a later analysis were more clonally expanded and had lower generation probabilities. Cytomegalovirus status was reported to be diagnosed by the classifier with high specificity and sensitivity in both the original and validation cohorts. A later analysis found that most CMV-associated TCR beta chains appeared HLA-restricted, with HLA associations seemingly driven largely by CMV exposure. A few of the identified cytomegalovirus-associated TCR beta chains were confirmed in vitro to be specific for cytomegalovirus antigens. The 87-base-pair reads could not distinguish some IMGT-functional V segments, including TRBV6-2 and TRBV6-3, so those segments were excluded. The cohort was sequenced for TCR beta chains only, and without alpha or paired-chain data the features that could be detected were limited. A cluster of highly shared sequence variants was judged likely to be a technical artifact of the sequencing pipeline. A further reported finding was that TCR beta sequences accurately predicted the HLA-A and HLA-B alleles for most subjects in the first cohort. When HLA alleles, especially DR and DQ, strongly co-occurred, TCR associations were difficult to assign to individual alleles. CMV serostatus was the only immune exposure information available for the cohort. In an earlier analysis of more than 500 of the donors, most TCR beta V segments appeared in productive rearrangements about 87% or about 30% of the time, broadly matching IMGT annotations. Several of the top co-occurrence clusters appeared to be linked to parvovirus B19, influenza, CMV and Epstein-Barr virus, according to a later analysis. Most TCR sequences were seen in very few donors, while some public TCRs were found in many individuals. Presence/absence analyses assumed roughly uniform sequencing depth across donors, an assumption that may not hold. Linkage disequilibrium might explain the correlated functional status among segregating V segments, but an unknown experimental factor could not be ruled out.

The library relied on the immunoSEQ multiplex PCR assay. The multiplex PCR relied on a mix of 60 forward primers for TCR Vbeta segments and 13 reverse primers for TCR Jbeta segments. The CDR3 region of rearranged TCR beta genes was amplified from genomic DNA with a multiplex PCR assay. The Illumina HiSeq System was used to sequence the amplified TCR beta libraries as 87-base-pair reads. Per the source publication's procedure: Across the 670 or so repertoires, a later analysis counted tens of millions of unique TCR beta chains, roughly 11 million of which were shared by at least two donors. Raw reads were error-corrected and collapsed into unique sequences by a nearest-neighbor algorithm in which closely related sequences were merged to remove PCR and sequencing errors. CDR3 sequences were aligned to IMGT reference sequences to assign V, D and J gene segments. For a sequence to be retained, a match of at least six nucleotides was required to both a V gene segment and a J gene segment. Rearrangements were called productive when the CDR3 lacked stop codons and stayed in frame with V and J; all others were non-productive. CDR3 was defined according to IMGT convention as the region running from the second conserved V-encoded cysteine to the conserved J-encoded phenylalanine. The earlier analysis of fewer than 750 of the donors excluded sequences that lacked an unambiguous match to a single V gene segment. An earlier analysis of a few hundred of the donors called V segments functional above 56.7% productive rearrangements and segregating when the between-donor standard deviation exceeded 5%. A statistical classification framework was built for diagnosing cytomegalovirus status from the catalog of TCR beta chain sequences. V and J gene assignment, in a later analysis, came from comparing TCR nucleotide sequences with IMGT/GENE-DB human TR gene sequences. The TCRdist pipeline was used in a later analysis to assign CDR3 sequences and most-parsimonious VDJ recombination scenarios. In a later analysis, every TCR beta chain was defined by the combination of its CDR3 amino acid sequence and its V-gene family, and reads without a unique V-gene family were dropped. As a way to deal with suspected cross-contamination and a sequencing artifact, a later analysis dropped more than 500 nucleotide sequences that were highly shared and had low generation probability. In a later analysis, a clonal expansion index was calculated for each public chain from normalized within-repertoire ranks of inferred template counts. In a later analysis, generation probabilities were computed with a VDJ recombination model fitted to out-of-frame rearrangements, and the resulting probabilities were checked against IGoR. A later analysis scored TCR-TCR, TCR-HLA and TCR-CMV co-occurrence with hypergeometric tests, applying a repertoire-size bias correction to TCR pairs. In a later analysis, false discovery rates were estimated by permuting HLA or CMV assignments 20 times. In a later analysis, co-occurring TCRs were grouped with DBSCAN, and TCRdist sequence similarity was added when clustering was performed within HLA-allele-positive subsets. Repertoires with fewer than 30,000 or more than 120,000 public chains were left out of co-occurrence clustering, as were a handful of repertoires with anomalous nucleotide sharing. The clones in this table, taken by TCRdb from immuneACCESS, are in-frame only. Not every clone is retained; where verified, under half of the shortfall comes from an unresolved V gene, and the cause of the rest is unknown. V and J calls and clone size come straight from that table; D and trimming were deduced from the DNA. This sample gives about 190,000 clones in total; over 75% of them show up just once. In total, the top ten clones hold 3% to 4.5% of the sample.

With regard to this clone: The target of this receptor is not known. No base quality information exists; no much larger clone differs at one position.

In total, fewer than 750 healthy bone marrow donors made up the cohort. At the time of sampling, all cohort members were nominally healthy, though unrecorded immune exposures were likely present. The donor tested CMV seronegative and was one of the 352 seronegative cohort members. A peripheral blood sample was provided by each donor, and peripheral blood mononuclear cells were used for TCR beta sequencing. Genomic DNA was extracted from the blood cell samples with the Qiagen DNeasy Blood Extraction Kit. Reading the germline V gene gives CDR1 ENHRY and CDR2 SYGVKD. Reading from cysteine to phenylalanine, the CDR3 counts 16 amino acids. The entry retains the CDR3 DNA only, 48 bases that are in frame from base 1. Cut back by 2 bases and 1 base, the V and J ends lie 12 bases apart.

Rearrangement joined TRBV10-3 to TRBJ1-5; tentative D gene TRBD1, with 5 bases matching. Sequencing was performed on PBMCs. This receptor was obtained from a man aged 45-65 years in good health and CMV-seronegative. The CDR3 corresponds to CAISERGGGSNQPQHF. The DNA sequence is TGTGCCATCAGTGAGAGGGGCGGAGGGAGCAATCAGCCCCAGCATTTT.